This TCR beta chain came from a study of T cell changes during pregnancy in multiple sclerosis. The method was immunoSEQ multiplex PCR; TCRdb's version includes in-frame clones alone and lacks a portion of them. The sample includes some 54,000 clones, roughly 93% seen only once; the top ten take under 2%. The germline CDR1 and CDR2 sequences are SGHKS and YYEKEE (reference sequence). Germline trimming cut 4 bases from V and 6 bases from J; bases unmatched to any gene: 8. The CDR3 runs to 16 residues. V and J are TRBV5-5 and TRBJ2-2; 11 bases line up with TRBD1. The receptor comes from a female donor with multiple sclerosis, enrolled in a pregnancy study. Specimen: peripheral blood, collected after pregnancy. CDR3 region: CASSPAGTGGSGELFF. Written as DNA, the CDR3 is TGTGCCAGCAGCCCAGCCGGGACAGGGGGATCCGGGGAGCTGTTTTTT. The full variable domain, its missing parts supplied by reference TRBV5-5 and TRBJ2-2, is DAGVTQSPTHLIKTRGQQVTLRCSPISGHKSVSWYQQVLGQGPQFIFQYYEKEERGRGNFPDRFSARQFPNYSSELNVNALLLGDSALYLCASSPAGTGGSGELFFGEGSRLTVL.